The present TCR beta chain was sequenced within a study of naive CD8 T cells in extremely preterm neonates. Extremely preterm births at about 23-27 weeks of gestation supplied the samples. Sorted naive CD8+ T cell numbers ranged ~19,000 to ~100,000. Clones were read by immunoSEQ multiplex PCR, and TCRdb kept only the in-frame ones, dropping some. Here the sample spans tens of thousands of clones, approximately 88% being singletons. Comment on this clone: Its antigen is undetermined.

The V segment lost 8 bases and the J segment 4 bases; nucleotides outside the gene matches: 1. This CDR3 comprises 11 residues. CDR1 MNHNY and CDR2 SVGAGI come from the germline V gene (reference sequence). Whole-study findings and limits: Preterm CDR3s were shorter than older groups', with fewer N additions and less trimming.

What was sequenced was naive CD8+ T cells from cord blood. The rearrangement links TRBV6-6 to TRBJ1-2, with 7 bases matching TRBD1. The receptor's source is a boy who was born preterm. The DNA of the CDR3 is TGTGCCAGCTGGGACAGCTATGGCTACACCTTC. It yields the protein CASWDSYGYTF.